These 13 T cell receptor beta chains were sequenced from one sample in a study of cytomegalovirus exposure and HLA in healthy donors. Here immunoSEQ multiplex PCR was the method, and the copy in TCRdb shows in-frame clones only, minus some. This sample yields tens of thousands of clones, of which about 87% are seen a single time; 3.8% belongs to the top ten. Sequencing input: PBMCs. These receptors all stem from a woman aged 18-29 years in good health and CMV-seropositive.

The J gene is TRBJ1-1, the V gene TRBV28, with 7 bases matching TRBD1. V dropped 6 bases and J dropped 4; count of bases not matched to a gene: 8. The CDR3 totals 14 residues. CDR1 and CDR2 from the germline V gene are MDHEN and SYDVKM. The CDR3: CASSDYRGGTEAFF. CDR3 bases: TGTGCCAGCAGCGATTACAGGGGAGGCACTGAAGCTTTCTTT.

In this sample, this clone turned up once. In DNA form, the CDR3 reads TGTGCCAGTAGACCAGGGATCGACTCCTACGAGCAGTACTTC. Protein sequence: CASRPGIDSYEQYF. This chain joins TRBV19 and TRBJ2-7; D may be TRBD1 (5 bases). Germline V gene sequence: CDR1 LNHDA, CDR2 SQIVND (reference sequence). This CDR3 contains 14 residues. V gave up 6 bases and J gave up 0 bases, with 12 bases separating them.

The chain has TRBV7-2 and TRBJ2-2; 7 bases map to TRBD1. The CDR3 length is 16 residues. The V gene's germline CDR1 is SGHTA and CDR2 FQGNSA. V shed 0 bases and J 5 bases; nucleotides not matched to a gene: 6. CDR3 nucleotide sequence: TGTGCCAGCAGCTTAGCGTCGACAGGGTCAACCGGGGAGCTGTTTTTT. Its translation: CASSLASTGSTGELFF.

The V call is TRBV2, the J call TRBJ2-5; maybe TRBD1 (6 bases). The CDR3 is 13 residues long. Germline CDR1 and CDR2: SNHLY and FYNNEI. Deletions cut 6 bases from V and 2 bases from J, with 10 bases between. Written as DNA, the CDR3 is TGTGCCAGCAGGCCGACAGGTCAAGAGACCCAGTACTTC. It yields the protein CASRPTGQETQYF. Filled out from reference TRBV2 and TRBJ2-5, the complete variable domain reads EPEVTQTPSHQVTQMGQEVILRCVPISNHLYFYWYRQILGQKVEFLVSFYNNEISEKSEIFDDQFSVERPDGSNFTLKIRSTKLEDSAMYFCASRPTGQETQYFGPGTRLLVL.

The chain has TRBV20-1 and TRBJ2-1; D uncertain. This CDR3 has 10 amino acids. Between the trimmed V and J ends, which lost 5 bases and 7 bases, there was a span of 6 bases. Germline lookup yields CDR1 DFQATT and CDR2 SNEGSKA (reference sequence). The CDR3 region is CSALWNEQFF. In DNA form, the CDR3 reads TGCAGTGCTCTATGGAATGAGCAGTTCTTC.

The chain links TRBV11-2 to TRBJ2-5; D remains ambiguous. V dropped 5 bases and J dropped 1 base, with 14 bases sitting between them. Germline CDR1 and CDR2: SGHAT and FQNNGV. The CDR3 length is 15 residues. The CDR3 sequence: CASSPRSSAQETQYF. The CDR3 DNA reads TGTGCCAGCAGCCCGCGAAGCTCCGCCCAAGAGACCCAGTACTTC.

This chain links TRBV28 with TRBJ2-2, with TRBD1 matching over 10 bases. Unmatched junction bases numbered 6, after V lost 7 bases and J lost 4 bases. The germline gives CDR1 MDHEN, CDR2 SYDVKM. The CDR3 is made up of 15 amino acids. The CDR3 nucleotides read TGTGCCAGCATTCGTCGGACAGGGGGCACCGGGGAGCTGTTTTTT. Protein product: CASIRRTGGTGELFF.

The chain uses TRBV5-3 and TRBJ2-7, with D unclear. TRBV5-3 carries the ORF label, with uncertain function. There are 17 residues in the CDR3. Trimming cost V 7 bases and J 0 bases, with 23 bases left between them. CDR3 in DNA: TGTGCCAGATTCTTCGAGGCGAGTAGAACACCCTCCTACGAGCAGTACTTC. Its translation is CARFFEASRTPSYEQYF.

The chain carries TRBV28 and TRBJ1-2, with 9 bases that match TRBD1. V shed 7 bases, J shed 5 bases, and the junction held 5 bases outside the gene matches. Germline V lookup: CDR1 MDHEN, CDR2 SYDVKM. CDR3 size: 13 residues. CDR3 region: CASMTGGGYGYTF. CDR3 coding DNA: TGTGCCAGCATGACAGGGGGAGGTTATGGCTACACCTTC.

The chain couples TRBV6-5 to TRBJ1-2, with a weak D call TRBD1 (5 bases). Trimming removed 5 bases at V and 2 bases at J, with 15 bases between. The CDR3 has 15 amino acids. The germline V gene encodes CDR1 MNHEY and CDR2 SVGAGI. The CDR3: CASSPTGYGNYGYTF. CDR3 in DNA: TGTGCCAGCAGTCCCACAGGTTACGGGAACTATGGCTACACCTTC.

The rearrangement joins TRBV18 to TRBJ1-5; 7 bases match TRBD1. V shed 3 bases and J 11 bases; nucleotides not matched to a gene: 10. The V gene's germline CDR1 is KGHSH and CDR2 LQKENI. The CDR3 is made up of 14 amino acids. CDR3 coding DNA: TGTGCCAGCTCACCCCCCGGACAGGCAGGGGCCCAGCATTTT. Translation: CASSPPGQAGAQHF.

This chain uses TRBV9 with TRBJ2-7; TRBD2 matches at 14 bases. V lost 0 bases to trimming and J lost 5 bases; unmatched junction nucleotides: 1. The CDR3 loop spans 15 amino acids. Per the germline V gene, CDR1 is SGDLS and CDR2 is YYNGEE. The CDR3 spells CASSVGTSGRNEQYF. The CDR3 coding sequence is TGTGCCAGCAGCGTAGGGACTAGCGGGAGGAACGAGCAGTACTTC. Together with reference TRBV9 and TRBJ2-7, the CDR3 gives the full variable domain: DSGVTQTPKHLITATGQRVTLRCSPRSGDLSVYWYQQSLDQGLQFLIQYYNGEERAKGNILERFSAQQFPDLHSELNLSSLELGDSALYFCASSVGTSGRNEQYFGPGTRLTVT.

The CDR3 bases are TGTGCCAGCAGTTACGGTCAGGGGAATAATTCACCCCTCCACTTT. It specifies CASSYGQGNNSPLHF. The chain has TRBV6-5 and TRBJ1-6, with a possible D match to TRBD1 (6 bases). Trimming shortened V by 2 bases and J by 5 bases, and 10 bases separated the two germline ends. The CDR3 loop spans 15 amino acids. CDR1 is MNHEY and CDR2 is SVGAGI in the germline V gene.